The present T cell receptor beta chain was sequenced within a study of identical twins. Study-wide results and limits: Among beta out-of-frame sequences, excess sharing between twins appeared weaker. There was an excess of low generation probability in the out-of-frame alpha sequences that twins shared. Clonotypes of the beta chain that were abundant in cord blood carried fewer insertions (memory repertoires showed none).

This clonotype showed up just a few times. Its antigen is undetermined. Per the germline V gene, CDR1 is SGHNT and CDR2 is YENEEA. The CDR3 spans 15 residues. V shed 2 bases and J 4 bases; nucleotides not matched to a gene: 5. Template switching added a universal primer site; cDNA carried unique molecular identifiers. TCRdb re-called the 5' RACE reads with MiXCR, one entry per CDR3 protein. This sample has 250,000 to 300,000 distinct CDR3 sequences; less than 9.5% occur once, and the top ten carry roughly 6.8%. This same sample was also taken into another study, of yellow fever vaccine responses in identical twins.

The J gene is TRBJ2-3, the V gene TRBV11-3; 8 bases fit TRBD1. This clonotype originated in a woman aged 18-29 years in good health. The sample was CD8+ T cells sorted from blood. This chain's CDR3 is CASSLKGQGPDTQYF. The CDR3 nucleotides are TGTGCCAGCAGCTTAAAAGGACAGGGACCAGATACGCAGTATTTT.